Below, 30 T cell receptor beta chains from the same sample are listed, as sequenced in a study of radiation and T cells in renal cell carcinoma. The table came from immunoSEQ multiplex PCR; TCRdb's copy has only in-frame clones and leaves some out. The sample has around 74,000 clones, around four fifths seen once. Time point defined: blood 4 weeks post-SBRT, at nephrectomy. Treatment denoted: 15 Gy SBRT to primary tumor, nephrectomy 4 weeks later. The source was blood, collected from a patient whose treatment included radiotherapy and nephrectomy. These receptor sequences come from a woman aged 60-75 years with renal cell carcinoma.

As regards this clone: Other DNA variants within this sample encode the same CDR3. The chain recombines TRBV19 with TRBJ2-7; tentatively, D is TRBD1 (5 bases). The CDR3 has 15 amino acids. V gave up 5 bases and J gave up 6 bases, with 20 bases separating them. CDR1 and CDR2 from the germline V gene are LNHDA and SQIVND (reference sequence). CDR3 region: CASSLQAEAVGEQYF. For the CDR3, the DNA is TGTGCCAGTAGTCTACAGGCTGAGGCGGTTGGCGAGCAGTACTTC.

J is TRBJ1-5 and V is TRBV7-2, with 9 bases matching TRBD1. The germline V gene encodes CDR1 SGHTA and CDR2 FQGNSA. CDR3 length: 14 amino acids. J lost 5 bases, V lost 5 bases, and 4 bases had no gene match. This CDR3 is CASSTGQGDQPQHF. CDR3 in DNA: TGTGCCAGCAGCACGGGACAGGGAGATCAGCCCCAGCATTTT.

The rearrangement uses TRBV19 and TRBJ1-1, with unresolved D. The length of the CDR3 is 14 residues. Germline loops: CDR1 LNHDA, CDR2 SQIVND (reference sequence). The V gene lost 9 bases and the J gene lost 4 bases, with 18 bases spanning the gap. As DNA, the CDR3 is TGTGCCAGCACCGCGATGAGGATGAGCACTGAAGCTTTCTTT. It specifies CASTAMRMSTEAFF.

This sequence joins TRBV7-2 and TRBJ2-2, with 7 bases that match TRBD1. CDR3 size: 15 residues. V dropped 5 bases and J dropped 6; count of bases not matched to a gene: 9. In germline, CDR1 is SGHTA, CDR2 FQGNSA. The CDR3 DNA is TGTGCCAGCAGCCTAAGTACAGGGGATCCCGGGGAGCTGTTTTTT. This codes for CASSLSTGDPGELFF.

The V call is TRBV2, the J call TRBJ2-2; unclear D gene. The CDR3 is 15 amino acids. Germline-derived CDR1 and CDR2 are SNHLY and FYNNEI. V was cut by 6 bases and J by 3 bases, with 14 bases left in between. The CDR3 DNA reads as TGTGCCAGCAGCCCCACCCGGGCCCACACCGGGGAGCTGTTTTTT. Translating it yields CASSPTRAHTGELFF. Based on the CDR3 plus reference TRBV2 and TRBJ2-2, the full variable domain is EPEVTQTPSHQVTQMGQEVILRCVPISNHLYFYWYRQILGQKVEFLVSFYNNEISEKSEIFDDQFSVERPDGSNFTLKIRSTKLEDSAMYFCASSPTRAHTGELFFGEGSRLTVL.

V gene TRBV5-5 combines with J gene TRBJ1-1; D is unclear. Trimming took 4 bases from V and 10 from J, leaving 14 bases between them. CDR1 is SGHKS and CDR2 is YYEKEE in the germline V gene (reference sequence). The CDR3 is made up of 12 amino acids. The CDR3 bases are TGTGCCAGCAGCAAGCCGGGCCTACCAGCTTTCTTT. Encoded protein: CASSKPGLPAFF.

The chain carries TRBV29-1 and TRBJ2-6; no clear D gene. The CDR3 spans 14 residues. Germline V gene data show CDR1 as SQVTM and CDR2 as ANQGSEA. V lost 4 bases and J 0 bases, leaving 7 bases between the germline ends. CDR3 protein: CSVAPGSGANVLTF. The CDR3 nucleotides read TGCAGCGTTGCCCCGGGCTCTGGGGCCAACGTCCTGACTTTC.

Details on this clone: A read error may produce the germline difference seen at one junction end. The gene calls are TRBV7-2 and TRBJ2-7, with D possibly matching TRBD1 (7 bases). This CDR3 spans 12 amino acids. From germline, CDR1 is SGHTA and CDR2 FQGNSA. Written as DNA, the CDR3 is TGTGCCAGCAGCTCAACAGGGGACTGGAAGCGCTTC. Translated: CASSSTGDWKRF.

This clone was picked up many times. This chain joins TRBV2 and TRBJ1-4; 9 bases agree with TRBD1. This CDR3 has 17 amino acids. V lost 5 bases and J lost 7; bases outside the gene matches: 14. The V gene's germline CDR1 is SNHLY and CDR2 FYNNEI. The CDR3 DNA reads TGTGCCAGCAGTCCCGGGACAGGGAAGGAGCGACTTGAAAAACTGTTTTTT. Encoded protein: CASSPGTGKERLEKLFF. The complete variable domain, with remaining parts taken from reference TRBV2 and TRBJ1-4, reads EPEVTQTPSHQVTQMGQEVILRCVPISNHLYFYWYRQILGQKVEFLVSFYNNEISEKSEIFDDQFSVERPDGSNFTLKIRSTKLEDSAMYFCASSPGTGKERLEKLFFGSGTQLSVL.

The chain is built from TRBV28 and TRBJ1-6; D gene unclear. Looked up from germline, CDR1 is MDHEN and CDR2 is SYDVKM. V dropped 3 bases and J dropped 5 bases, with 8 bases sitting between them. The CDR3 extends over 14 amino acids. CDR3 coding DNA: TGTGCCAGCAGTTTGGAAGTACATAATTCACCCCTCCACTTT. Translation: CASSLEVHNSPLHF.

The rearrangement uses TRBV6-1 and TRBJ2-3; D possibly corresponds to TRBD2 (5 bases). Per germline, CDR1 MNHNS and CDR2 SASEGT. The CDR3 runs 15 residues. Trimming stripped 0 bases from V and 5 bases from J, with 12 bases between. CDR3 sequence: CASSEASGSVDTQYF. As DNA, the CDR3 is TGTGCCAGCAGTGAAGCGTCGGGGTCGGTAGATACGCAGTATTTT.

V is TRBV18 and J is TRBJ1-1; TRBD1 agrees at 8 bases. The CDR3 is made up of 14 amino acids. Germline CDR1 KGHSH, CDR2 LQKENI. The trim removed 5 bases at V and 1 base at J, leaving 3 bases unmatched. CDR3 loop: CASSTGTGNTEAFF. In DNA, the CDR3 is TGTGCCAGCTCAACCGGGACAGGGAACACTGAAGCTTTCTTT.

The chain recombines TRBV6-6 with TRBJ1-6; D is unresolved. Trimming cost V 6 bases and J 6 bases, with 3 bases left between them. Germline assignment: CDR1 MNHNY and CDR2 SVGAGI (reference sequence). The CDR3 is made up of 11 amino acids. CDR3 residues: CASSSNSPLHF. The CDR3 DNA follows: TGTGCCAGCAGCAGTAATTCACCCCTCCACTTT.

The rearrangement links TRBV2 to TRBJ2-1; 7 nucleotides align to TRBD2. The length of the CDR3 is 15 residues. V lost 1 base and J lost 4; bases outside the gene matches: 4. The germline CDR1 and CDR2 sequences are SNHLY and FYNNEI. The chain's CDR3 is CASSEVRGGYNEQFF. The CDR3, as DNA: TGTGCCAGCAGTGAAGTGAGGGGAGGGTACAATGAGCAGTTCTTC.

In this sample, this clone turned up many times. This sequence joins TRBV19 and TRBJ2-5; TRBD1 matches at 7 bases. From germline, CDR1 is LNHDA and CDR2 SQIVND (reference sequence). Trimming removed 1 base from V and 3 bases from J; junction bases left unmatched: 5. CDR3 length equals 15 residues. The CDR3 bases are TGTGCCAGTAGTATAGGTTCGCAGGGGGAAGAGACCCAGTACTTC. As protein: CASSIGSQGEETQYF. Full variable domain (remainder filled in from reference TRBV19 and TRBJ2-5): DGGITQSPKYLFRKEGQNVTLSCEQNLNHDAMYWYRQDPGQGLRLIYYSQIVNDFQKGDIAEGYSVSREKKESFPLTVTSAQKNPTAFYLCASSIGSQGEETQYFGPGTRLLVL.

The chain combines TRBV28 with TRBJ1-2; TRBD1 matches 9 bases. Germline values: CDR1 MDHEN, CDR2 SYDVKM. The CDR3 totals 14 residues. J gave up 7 bases and V 5 bases, and 8 bases lay outside the gene matches. Here the CDR3 DNA reads TGTGCCAGCAGTCTCCCTGGACAGGGGAGTGGCTACACCTTC. The encoded protein is CASSLPGQGSGYTF.

This clone occurred once. The chain is built from TRBV28 and TRBJ1-5; 8 bases are shared with TRBD1. The CDR3 extends over 19 amino acids. Trimming cost V 1 base and J 0 bases; bases outside gene matches: 11. Germline-derived CDR1 and CDR2 are MDHEN and SYDVKM. Written as DNA, the CDR3 is TGTGCCAGCAGTTTATCTGGGACAGGTTCGTTTAATAGCAATCAGCCCCAGCATTTT. This translates into CASSLSGTGSFNSNQPQHF.

The chain combines TRBV28 with TRBJ2-7; 8 positions agree with TRBD1. CDR1 and CDR2 from the germline V gene are MDHEN and SYDVKM. This CDR3 has 15 residues. Trimming took 5 bases from V and 1 from J; bases not matched to a gene: 7. The CDR3 DNA reads TGTGCCAGCAGTGCCACGGGACAGGTTTCCTACGAGCAGTACTTC. Translating it yields CASSATGQVSYEQYF.

J is TRBJ2-5 and V is TRBV7-3; D is undetermined. Germline CDR1 reads SGHTA; CDR2 reads FQGTGA. The CDR3 has 13 residues. The V gene lost 5 bases and the J gene lost 3 bases, with 10 bases spanning the gap. As DNA, the CDR3 is TGTGCCAGCAGCCGATCGGCGGAAGAGACCCAGTACTTC. It specifies CASSRSAEETQYF.

This sequence joins TRBV27 and TRBJ2-7, with 8 bases aligning to TRBD1. Germline loops: CDR1 MNHEY, CDR2 SMNVEV (reference sequence). This CDR3 has 13 residues. V trimming: 6 bases; J trimming: 5 bases; junction bases outside the gene matches: 6. CDR3 sequence (DNA): TGTGCCAGCAGGGCAGGGGGCCTGAACGAGCAGTACTTC. This translates into CASRAGGLNEQYF.

The gene calls are TRBV28 and TRBJ2-5, with D possibly being TRBD2 (6 bases). This CDR3 contains 13 residues. V was pared by 7 bases and J by 3 bases, with 12 bases between. From germline, CDR1 is MDHEN and CDR2 SYDVKM. Here the CDR3 DNA reads TGTGCCAGCACCGGAGGGAGCAAAGAGACCCAGTACTTC. Amino acids: CASTGGSKETQYF.

This rearrangement joins TRBV7-3 to TRBJ1-2; no reliable D call. The V gene lost 4 bases and the J gene lost 6 bases, with 21 bases spanning the gap. This CDR3 is 16 amino acids long. In germline, CDR1 is SGHTA, CDR2 FQGTGA. CDR3 DNA: TGTGCCAGCAGCTCCACGGACGGACCCCGTTTCGATGGCTACACCTTC. Its protein product is CASSSTDGPRFDGYTF.

The chain recombines TRBV10-3 with TRBJ2-3; D uncertain. The CDR3 spans 13 residues. Trimming shortened V by 0 bases and J by 5 bases, and 6 bases separated the two germline ends. The V gene's germline CDR1 is ENHRY and CDR2 SYGVKD. The CDR3 loop is CAISESKEDTQYF. The CDR3 nucleotides are TGTGCCATCAGTGAGTCGAAGGAAGATACGCAGTATTTT.

This clone was counted only a few times. The chain uses TRBV5-1 and TRBJ1-3, with D uncertain. CDR1 is SGHRS, CDR2 YFSETQ, per germline. The CDR3 loop spans 14 amino acids. Deletions cut 6 bases from V and 0 bases from J, with 10 bases between. CDR3: CASKAAYSGNTIYF. The DNA of the CDR3 is TGCGCCAGCAAGGCGGCGTACTCTGGAAACACCATATATTTT.

This clone was seen only a few times. The chain is built from TRBV7-3 and TRBJ2-5, with a possible D match to TRBD1 (5 bases). The ends were cut back, 0 bases at V and 10 bases at J, with 12 bases in the middle. Germline lookup yields CDR1 SGHTA and CDR2 FQGTGA. The CDR3 is 13 amino acids. CDR3 protein: CASSLTGVEDQYF. The CDR3, as DNA: TGTGCCAGCAGCTTAACAGGGGTAGAGGACCAGTACTTC.

The rearrangement links TRBV11-2 to TRBJ2-1, with 10 bases that match TRBD2. CDR3 size: 16 residues. Looked up from germline, CDR1 is SGHAT and CDR2 is FQNNGV. The trim removed 1 base at V and 8 bases at J, leaving 8 bases unmatched. This CDR3 reads CASSLAVLAGADEQFF. The CDR3, as DNA: TGTGCCAGCAGCTTAGCGGTCCTAGCGGGGGCGGATGAGCAGTTCTTC.

DNA of the CDR3: TGTGCCAGCAGTCCCACCTATGGCTACACCTTC. It translates to CASSPTYGYTF. The chain has TRBV2 and TRBJ1-2; D is undetermined. V dropped 5 bases and J dropped 4 bases, with 5 bases sitting between them. Per the germline V gene, CDR1 is SNHLY and CDR2 is FYNNEI. CDR3 length: 11 residues.

V is TRBV28 and J is TRBJ1-1; the D is unclear. V dropped 6 bases and J dropped 0 bases, with 17 bases sitting between them. Germline V gives CDR1 MDHEN, CDR2 SYDVKM. This CDR3 contains 16 residues. The CDR3 loop is CASSPAFMAMNTEAFF. CDR3 nucleotides: TGTGCCAGCAGCCCCGCCTTTATGGCCATGAACACTGAAGCTTTCTTT.

J is TRBJ2-7 and V is TRBV18; 10 positions match TRBD1. CDR1 and CDR2 from the germline V gene are KGHSH and LQKENI. The CDR3 contains 17 residues. The V segment lost 5 bases and the J segment 1 base; nucleotides outside the gene matches: 11. The CDR3 is CASSSDLGTGVSYEQYF. The DNA of the CDR3 is TGTGCCAGCTCATCAGACCTCGGGACAGGGGTGTCCTACGAGCAGTACTTC.

The rearrangement links TRBV11-1 to TRBJ2-7; perhaps TRBD1 as D (6 bases). The CDR3 spans 13 residues. Trimming removed 5 bases at V and 3 bases at J, with 11 bases between. Germline V gene lookup returns CDR1 SGHAT and CDR2 FQDESV (reference sequence). The CDR3 nucleotides read TGTGCCAGCAGCCGACAGGTGGACTACGAGCAGTACTTC. This gives the protein CASSRQVDYEQYF.